The next 10 T cell receptor beta chains were all read from a single sample in a study of blood T cell repertoires in COVID-19. Some clones are missing from TCRdb's copy, which holds only in-frame ones; the method was immunoSEQ multiplex PCR. Here the sample spans around 190,000 clones, about 90% being singletons. Source material: peripheral blood. The receptors stem from a man aged 18 to 29 with active or convalescent COVID-19.

J is TRBJ1-2 and V is TRBV19, with TRBD1 matching 10 bases. CDR3 size: 14 residues. Germline V lookup: CDR1 LNHDA, CDR2 SQIVND (reference sequence). The V gene end was trimmed by 5 bases and the J gene end by 8 bases; junction bases not matched to a gene: 8. CDR3 residues: CASSPRDRGGGYTF. Written as DNA, the CDR3 is TGTGCCAGTAGTCCCCGGGACAGGGGTGGCGGCTACACCTTC.

The V call is TRBV7-6, the J call TRBJ2-7; TRBD2 matches 9 bases. V shed 5 bases, J shed 4 bases, and the junction held 15 bases outside the gene matches. This CDR3 is built from 17 residues. Germline values: CDR1 SGHVS, CDR2 FNYEAQ. The CDR3 DNA reads TGTGCCAGCAGCCCTAATACGGCGGGGGGGCTAGTGTACGAGCAGTACTTC. It specifies CASSPNTAGGLVYEQYF.

The CDR3, as DNA: TGCGCCAGCAGCTTGGCCACTCAGGGGTTTTTAATCCAAGAGACCCAGTACTTC. The encoded protein is CASSLATQGFLIQETQYF. V is TRBV5-1 and J is TRBJ2-5; possibly TRBD1 for D (6 bases). Trimming took 0 bases from V and 1 from J, leaving 19 bases between them. Germline CDR1 and CDR2: SGHRS and YFSETQ. The CDR3 sequence is 18 residues long.

The rearrangement uses TRBV9 and TRBJ2-1, with D possibly being TRBD2 (6 bases). Germline V gene lookup returns CDR1 SGDLS and CDR2 YYNGEE. The CDR3 loop spans 14 amino acids. Trimming left V 4 bases short and J 7 bases short, with 15 bases between. The CDR3 loop reads CASSPGGAGNEQFF. In DNA form, the CDR3 reads TGTGCCAGCAGCCCCGGAGGAGCGGGTAATGAGCAGTTCTTC.

The V call is TRBV5-4, the J call TRBJ2-5, with 11 bases fitting TRBD1. The germline V gene encodes CDR1 SGHNT and CDR2 YYREEE (reference sequence). V gave up 5 bases and J gave up 1 base; unmatched junction bases: 4. The CDR3 has 15 amino acids. CDR3 in amino acids: CASSRDRGFQETQYF. The CDR3 DNA sequence: TGTGCCAGCAGTCGGGACAGGGGGTTCCAAGAGACCCAGTACTTC.

The V gene is TRBV9, the J gene TRBJ1-1, with 8 bases lining up with TRBD1. The CDR3 loop spans 14 amino acids. Germline V lookup: CDR1 SGDLS, CDR2 YYNGEE. Trimming took 4 bases from V and 0 from J; bases not matched to a gene: 2. The CDR3 region is CASSKTGVNTEAFF. The CDR3 DNA is TGTGCCAGCAGCAAGACAGGGGTGAACACTGAAGCTTTCTTT.

The chain combines TRBV6-5 with TRBJ1-5, with 7 bases fitting TRBD1. Trimming cost V 6 bases and J 3 bases; bases outside gene matches: 5. This CDR3 comprises 14 residues. CDR1 and CDR2 (germline): MNHEY, SVGAGI. The CDR3 here is CASRPTGFNQPQHF. Written as DNA, the CDR3 is TGTGCCAGCAGGCCGACAGGGTTCAATCAGCCCCAGCATTTT.

The table lists this clone with a count of one. The rearrangement uses TRBV24-1 and TRBJ2-7; TRBD1 matches 8 bases. The CDR3 totals 13 residues. The V gene's germline CDR1 is KGHDR and CDR2 SFDVKD. Trimming cost V 9 bases and J 6 bases; bases outside gene matches: 9. In DNA form, the CDR3 reads TGTGCCACCGCCCAGGGGGCTTTGAGCGAGCAGTACTTC. It yields the protein CATAQGALSEQYF.

The chain links TRBV4-3 to TRBJ1-5, with unresolved D. The CDR3 totals 15 residues. Trimming took off 1 base at V and 1 base at J, with 8 bases between the two ends. Germline CDR1 reads LGHNA; CDR2 reads YSLEER. The DNA of the CDR3 is TGCGCCAGCAGCCAAGGGGTCAGGAGCAATCAGCCCCAGCATTTT. The encoded protein is CASSQGVRSNQPQHF.

This clone was seen a handful of times. The V call is TRBV19, the J call TRBJ1-5, with no clear D. CDR1 is LNHDA, CDR2 SQIVND, per germline (reference sequence). Deletions cut 4 bases from V and 3 bases from J, with 10 bases between. The CDR3 consists of 14 residues. The CDR3 reads CASSTPGPNQPQHF. CDR3 nucleotide sequence: TGTGCCAGTAGTACTCCGGGTCCCAATCAGCCCCAGCATTTT. Looking up the rest from reference TRBV19 and TRBJ1-5 gives the full variable domain: DGGITQSPKYLFRKEGQNVTLSCEQNLNHDAMYWYRQDPGQGLRLIYYSQIVNDFQKGDIAEGYSVSREKKESFPLTVTSAQKNPTAFYLCASSTPGPNQPQHFGDGTRLSIL.